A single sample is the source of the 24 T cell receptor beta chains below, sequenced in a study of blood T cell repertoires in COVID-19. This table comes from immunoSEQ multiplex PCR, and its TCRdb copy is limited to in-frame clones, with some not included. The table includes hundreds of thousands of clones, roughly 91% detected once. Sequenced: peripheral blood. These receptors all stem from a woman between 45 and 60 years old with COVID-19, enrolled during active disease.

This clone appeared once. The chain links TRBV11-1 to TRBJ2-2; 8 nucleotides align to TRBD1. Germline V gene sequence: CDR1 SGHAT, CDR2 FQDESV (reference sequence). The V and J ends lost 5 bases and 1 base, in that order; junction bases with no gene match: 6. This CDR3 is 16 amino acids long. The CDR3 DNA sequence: TGTGCCAGCAGCCCTCGGACAGGGATGAACACCGGGGAGCTGTTTTTT. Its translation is CASSPRTGMNTGELFF.

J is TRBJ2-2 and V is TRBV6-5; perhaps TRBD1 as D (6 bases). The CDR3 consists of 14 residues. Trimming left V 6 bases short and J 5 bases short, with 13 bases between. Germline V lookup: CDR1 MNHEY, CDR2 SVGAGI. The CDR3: CASRGNRETGELFF. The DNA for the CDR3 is TGTGCCAGCAGGGGTAACAGGGAAACCGGGGAGCTGTTTTTT.

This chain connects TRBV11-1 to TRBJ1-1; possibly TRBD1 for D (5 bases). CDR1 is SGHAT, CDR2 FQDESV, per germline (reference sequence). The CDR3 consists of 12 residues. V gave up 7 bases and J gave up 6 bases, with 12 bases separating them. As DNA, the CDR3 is TGTGCCAGCACCGCGGGGGGGGCTGAAGCTTTCTTT. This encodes CASTAGGAEAFF.

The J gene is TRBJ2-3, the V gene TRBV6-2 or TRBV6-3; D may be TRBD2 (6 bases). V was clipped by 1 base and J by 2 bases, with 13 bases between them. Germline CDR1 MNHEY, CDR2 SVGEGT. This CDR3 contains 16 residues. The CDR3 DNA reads TGTGCCAGCAGTTACTTAGGGACTGATTACACAGATACGCAGTATTTT. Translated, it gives CASSYLGTDYTDTQYF.

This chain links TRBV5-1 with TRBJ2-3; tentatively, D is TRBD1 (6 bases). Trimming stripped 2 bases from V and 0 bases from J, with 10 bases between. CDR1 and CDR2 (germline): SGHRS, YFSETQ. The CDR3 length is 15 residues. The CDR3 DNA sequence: TGCGCCAGCAGCTTCGCAGGGGCAAGCACAGATACGCAGTATTTT. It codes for CASSFAGASTDTQYF.

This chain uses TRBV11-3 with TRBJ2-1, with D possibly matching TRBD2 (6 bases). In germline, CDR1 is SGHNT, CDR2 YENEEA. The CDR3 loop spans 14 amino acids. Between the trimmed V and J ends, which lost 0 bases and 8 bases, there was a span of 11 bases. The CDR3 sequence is CASSLEASVDEQFF. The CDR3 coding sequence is TGTGCCAGCAGCTTAGAGGCTAGCGTCGATGAGCAGTTCTTC.

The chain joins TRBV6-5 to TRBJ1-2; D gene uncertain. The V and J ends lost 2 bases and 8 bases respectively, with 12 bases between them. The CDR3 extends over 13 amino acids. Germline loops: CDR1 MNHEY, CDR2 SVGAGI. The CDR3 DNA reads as TGTGCCAGCAGTTACAATCGGGGAGCCGGCTACACCTTC. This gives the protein CASSYNRGAGYTF.

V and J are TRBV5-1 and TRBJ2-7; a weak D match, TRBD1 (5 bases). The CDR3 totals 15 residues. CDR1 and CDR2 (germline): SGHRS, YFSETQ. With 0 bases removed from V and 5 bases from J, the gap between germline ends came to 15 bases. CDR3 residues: CASSLGGFEANEQYF. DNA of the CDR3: TGCGCCAGCAGCTTGGGGGGCTTCGAAGCAAACGAGCAGTACTTC.

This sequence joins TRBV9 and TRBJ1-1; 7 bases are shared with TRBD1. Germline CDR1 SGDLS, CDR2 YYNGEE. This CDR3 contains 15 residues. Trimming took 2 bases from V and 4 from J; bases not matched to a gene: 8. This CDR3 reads CASSVRGGPSTEAFF. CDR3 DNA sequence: TGTGCCAGCAGCGTCCGAGGGGGCCCCAGCACTGAAGCTTTCTTT.

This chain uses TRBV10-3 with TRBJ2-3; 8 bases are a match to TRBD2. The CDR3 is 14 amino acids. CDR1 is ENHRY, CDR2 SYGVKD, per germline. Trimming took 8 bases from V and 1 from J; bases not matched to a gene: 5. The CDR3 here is CAIAKAGGTDTQYF. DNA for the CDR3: TGTGCCATCGCCAAAGCGGGGGGCACAGATACGCAGTATTTT.

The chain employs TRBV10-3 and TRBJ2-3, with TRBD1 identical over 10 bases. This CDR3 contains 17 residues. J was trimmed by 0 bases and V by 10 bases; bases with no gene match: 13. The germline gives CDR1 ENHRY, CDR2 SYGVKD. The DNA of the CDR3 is TGTGCCACGAAACCGGGGACAGGGGCGGCAAGCACAGATACGCAGTATTTT. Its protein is CATKPGTGAASTDTQYF.

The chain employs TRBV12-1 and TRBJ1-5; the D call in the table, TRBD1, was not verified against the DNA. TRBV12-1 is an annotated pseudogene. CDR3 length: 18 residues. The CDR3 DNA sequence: TGTGCCAGCAGCTTCCGGGGGTGGACAGGGTTGGACAATCAGCCCCAGCATTTT. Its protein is CASSFRGWTGLDNQPQHF.

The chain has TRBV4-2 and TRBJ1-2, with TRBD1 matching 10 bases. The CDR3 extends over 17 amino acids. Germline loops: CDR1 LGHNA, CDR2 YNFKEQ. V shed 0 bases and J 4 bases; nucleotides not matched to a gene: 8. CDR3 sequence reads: CASSQDPDRGRFYGYTF. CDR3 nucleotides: TGTGCCAGCAGCCAAGATCCCGACAGGGGGCGTTTCTATGGCTACACCTTC.

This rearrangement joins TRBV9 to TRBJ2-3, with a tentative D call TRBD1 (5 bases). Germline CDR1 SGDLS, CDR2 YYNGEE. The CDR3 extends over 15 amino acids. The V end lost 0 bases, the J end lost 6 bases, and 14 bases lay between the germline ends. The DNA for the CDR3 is TGTGCCAGCAGCGTAGCAGGGTCAATGCTGGATACGCAGTATTTT. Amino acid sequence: CASSVAGSMLDTQYF. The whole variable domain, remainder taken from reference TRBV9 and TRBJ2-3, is DSGVTQTPKHLITATGQRVTLRCSPRSGDLSVYWYQQSLDQGLQFLIQYYNGEERAKGNILERFSAQQFPDLHSELNLSSLELGDSALYFCASSVAGSMLDTQYFGPGTRLTVL.

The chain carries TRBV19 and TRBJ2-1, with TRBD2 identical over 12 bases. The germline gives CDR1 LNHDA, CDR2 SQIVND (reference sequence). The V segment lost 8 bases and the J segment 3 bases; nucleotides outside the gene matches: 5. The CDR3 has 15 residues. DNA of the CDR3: TGTGCCAGTGAAGAACTAGCGGGGGGCTACAATGAGCAGTTCTTC. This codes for CASEELAGGYNEQFF.

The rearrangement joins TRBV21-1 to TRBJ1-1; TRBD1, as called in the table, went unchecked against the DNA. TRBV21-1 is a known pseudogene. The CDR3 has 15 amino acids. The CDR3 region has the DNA TGTGCCAGCACCACCTTGGGCAGGTTGAACACTGAAGCTTTCTTT. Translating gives CASTTLGRLNTEAFF.

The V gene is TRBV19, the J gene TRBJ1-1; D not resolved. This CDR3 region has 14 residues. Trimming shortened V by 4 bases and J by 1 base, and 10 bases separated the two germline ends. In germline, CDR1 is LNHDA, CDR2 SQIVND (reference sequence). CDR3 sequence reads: CASSTPEGNTEAFF. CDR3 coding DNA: TGTGCCAGTAGTACTCCTGAGGGGAACACTGAAGCTTTCTTT.

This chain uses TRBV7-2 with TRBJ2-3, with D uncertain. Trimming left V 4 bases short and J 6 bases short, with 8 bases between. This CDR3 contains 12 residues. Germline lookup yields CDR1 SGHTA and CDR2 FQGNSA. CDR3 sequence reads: CASSSSGDTQYF. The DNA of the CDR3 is TGTGCCAGCAGCTCTAGTGGCGATACGCAGTATTTT.

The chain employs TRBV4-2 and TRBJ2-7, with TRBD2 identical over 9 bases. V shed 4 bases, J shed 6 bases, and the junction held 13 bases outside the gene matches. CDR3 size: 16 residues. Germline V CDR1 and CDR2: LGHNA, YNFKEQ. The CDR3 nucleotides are TGTGCCAGCAGCCGAAACGCGGGGGGGCGTTTTGGCGAGCAGTACTTC. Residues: CASSRNAGGRFGEQYF.

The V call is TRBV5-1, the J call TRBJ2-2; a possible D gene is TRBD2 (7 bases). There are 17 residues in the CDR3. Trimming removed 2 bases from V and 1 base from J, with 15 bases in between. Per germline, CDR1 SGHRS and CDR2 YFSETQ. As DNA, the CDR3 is TGCGCCAGCAGCTTTCGCCGGGGGGCCTGGAACACCGGGGAGCTGTTTTTT. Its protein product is CASSFRRGAWNTGELFF.

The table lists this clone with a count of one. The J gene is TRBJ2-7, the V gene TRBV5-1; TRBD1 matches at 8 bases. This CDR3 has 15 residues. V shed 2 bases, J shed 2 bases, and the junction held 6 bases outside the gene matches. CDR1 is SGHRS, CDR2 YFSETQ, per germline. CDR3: CASSFTGQVTYEQYF. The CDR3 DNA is TGCGCCAGCAGCTTCACGGGACAGGTGACCTACGAGCAGTACTTC.

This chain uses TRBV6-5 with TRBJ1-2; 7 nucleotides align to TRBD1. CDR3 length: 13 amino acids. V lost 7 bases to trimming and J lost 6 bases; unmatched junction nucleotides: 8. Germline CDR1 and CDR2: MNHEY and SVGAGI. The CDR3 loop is CASKRTGVDGYTF. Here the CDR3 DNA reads TGTGCCAGCAAAAGAACAGGGGTGGATGGCTACACCTTC.

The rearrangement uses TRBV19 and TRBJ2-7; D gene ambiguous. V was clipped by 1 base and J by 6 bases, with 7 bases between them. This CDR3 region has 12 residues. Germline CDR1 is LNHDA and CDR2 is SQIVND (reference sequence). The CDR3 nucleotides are TGTGCCAGTAGTATAGTCGGGTCCGAGCAGTACTTC. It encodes CASSIVGSEQYF.

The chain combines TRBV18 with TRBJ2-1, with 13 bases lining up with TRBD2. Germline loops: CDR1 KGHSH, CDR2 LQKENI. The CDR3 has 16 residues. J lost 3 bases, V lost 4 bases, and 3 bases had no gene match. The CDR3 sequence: CASSLTSGGRYNEQFF. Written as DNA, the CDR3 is TGTGCCAGCTCACTGACTAGCGGGGGGCGCTACAATGAGCAGTTCTTC.